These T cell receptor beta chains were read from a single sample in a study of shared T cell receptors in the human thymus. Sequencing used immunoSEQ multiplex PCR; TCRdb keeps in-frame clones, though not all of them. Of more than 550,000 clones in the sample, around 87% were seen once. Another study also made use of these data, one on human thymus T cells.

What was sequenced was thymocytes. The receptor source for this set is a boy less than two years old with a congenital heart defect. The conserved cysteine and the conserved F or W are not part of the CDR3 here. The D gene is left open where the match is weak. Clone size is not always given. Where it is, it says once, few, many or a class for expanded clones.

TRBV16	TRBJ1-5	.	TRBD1	ASSQAGGLGNQPQH
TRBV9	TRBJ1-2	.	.	ASSVTGTYGYT
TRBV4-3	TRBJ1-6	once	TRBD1	ASAGTGRSPLH
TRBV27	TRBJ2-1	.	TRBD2	ASSLSGGRGYNEQF
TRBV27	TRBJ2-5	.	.	ASSSRKRSQRETQY
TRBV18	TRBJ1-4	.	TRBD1	ASSPGTGGEKLF
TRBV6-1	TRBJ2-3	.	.	ASSEHPAGRDTQY
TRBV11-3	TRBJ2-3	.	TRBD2	ASSPRGGADTQY
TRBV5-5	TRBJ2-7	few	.	ASSRTEIHEQY
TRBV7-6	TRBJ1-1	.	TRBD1	ASRPEGAPDTEAF
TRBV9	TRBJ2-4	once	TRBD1	ASSESQGDIQY
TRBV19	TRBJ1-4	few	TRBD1	AKVGTGDSNEKLF
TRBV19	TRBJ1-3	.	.	ASSKTGGGNTIY
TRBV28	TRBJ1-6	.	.	ASSLHGAGSPLH
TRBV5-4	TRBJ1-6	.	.	ASSRWGGRIHSPLH
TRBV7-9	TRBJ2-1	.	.	ASSLGRDLGEQF
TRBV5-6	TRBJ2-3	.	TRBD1	ASSLGQERTDTQY
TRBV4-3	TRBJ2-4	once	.	ASSQSVQDRVTIAKNIQY
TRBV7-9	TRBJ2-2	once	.	ASSVKSIATGELF
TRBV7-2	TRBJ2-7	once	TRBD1	ASSMRQGTYEQY
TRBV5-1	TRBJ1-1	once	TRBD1	ASSIHRGHDTEAF
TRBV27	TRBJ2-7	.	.	ASLTPLEGESYEQY
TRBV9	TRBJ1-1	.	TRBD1	ASSVGARQGPNTEAF
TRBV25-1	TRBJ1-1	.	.	ASSVRLGANTEAF
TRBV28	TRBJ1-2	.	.	ASSSGTPDDGYT
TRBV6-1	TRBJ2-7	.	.	ASSDLLVFLSYEQY
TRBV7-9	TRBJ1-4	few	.	ASSLVRTTNEKLF
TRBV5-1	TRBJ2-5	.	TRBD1	ASSSGTGEEETQY
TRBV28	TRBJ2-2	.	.	ASTLGGLHGELF
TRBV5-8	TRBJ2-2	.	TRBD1	ASSFPGTANTGELF
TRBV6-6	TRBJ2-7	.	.	ASSYSFESSYEQY
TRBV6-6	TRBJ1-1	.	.	ASSYTEQGTEAF
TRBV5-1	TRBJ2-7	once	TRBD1	ASSLTQGPEQY
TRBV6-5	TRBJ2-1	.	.	ASSYSLPIETNEQF
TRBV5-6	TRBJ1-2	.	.	ASSLAAGKTELNYGYT
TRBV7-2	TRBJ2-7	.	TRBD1	ASSLWTGLAYEQY
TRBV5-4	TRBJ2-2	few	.	ASSPFGDGELF
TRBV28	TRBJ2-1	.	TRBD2	ASMGGFRLAGVEQF
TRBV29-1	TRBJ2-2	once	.	SVRGRYTGELF
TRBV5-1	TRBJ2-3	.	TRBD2	ASSLYREGLYGTDTQY
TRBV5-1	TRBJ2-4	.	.	ASSNPRGHRFAKNIQY
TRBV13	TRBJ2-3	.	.	ASSPSKETQY
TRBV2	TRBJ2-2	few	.	ASSGLGGELF
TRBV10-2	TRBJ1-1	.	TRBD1	ASTLRGQPYTEAF
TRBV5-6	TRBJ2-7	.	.	ASSPTGTRPTYEQY
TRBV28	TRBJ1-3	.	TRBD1	ASSSHPGDRHSGNTIY
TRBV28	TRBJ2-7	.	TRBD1	ASRPTGVGYEQY
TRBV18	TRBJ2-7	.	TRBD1	ASSKNRDRGYEQY
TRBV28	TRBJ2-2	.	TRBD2	ASSWRASGRANTGELF